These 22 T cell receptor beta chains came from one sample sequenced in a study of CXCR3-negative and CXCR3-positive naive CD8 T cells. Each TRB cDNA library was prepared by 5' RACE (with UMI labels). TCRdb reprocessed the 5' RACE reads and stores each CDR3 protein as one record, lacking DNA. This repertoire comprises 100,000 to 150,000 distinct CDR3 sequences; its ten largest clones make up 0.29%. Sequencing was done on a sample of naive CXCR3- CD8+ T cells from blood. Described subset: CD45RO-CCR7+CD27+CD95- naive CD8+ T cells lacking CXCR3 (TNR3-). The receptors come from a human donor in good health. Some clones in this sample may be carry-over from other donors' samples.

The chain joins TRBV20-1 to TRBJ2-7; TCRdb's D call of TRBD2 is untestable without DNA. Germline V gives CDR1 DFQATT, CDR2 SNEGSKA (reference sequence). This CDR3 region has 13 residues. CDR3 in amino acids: CSASPRTNYEQYF.

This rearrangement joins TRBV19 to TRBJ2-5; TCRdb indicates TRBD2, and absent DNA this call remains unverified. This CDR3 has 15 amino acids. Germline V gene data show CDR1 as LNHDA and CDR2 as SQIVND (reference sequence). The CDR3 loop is CASRLADSPSGPRRF.

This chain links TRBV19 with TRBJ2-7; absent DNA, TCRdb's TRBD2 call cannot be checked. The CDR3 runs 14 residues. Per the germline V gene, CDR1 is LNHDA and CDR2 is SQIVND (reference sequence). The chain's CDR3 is CASSIRIAGYEQYF.

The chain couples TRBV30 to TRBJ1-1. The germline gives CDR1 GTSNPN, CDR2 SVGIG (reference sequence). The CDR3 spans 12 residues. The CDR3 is CAWTVLNTEAFF.

CDR3 in amino acids: CASNPGGLGRNEQFF. This chain connects TRBV28 to TRBJ2-1; checking the TCRdb D call of TRBD2 is not possible without DNA. This CDR3 contains 15 residues. The germline CDR1 and CDR2 sequences are MDHEN and SYDVKM.

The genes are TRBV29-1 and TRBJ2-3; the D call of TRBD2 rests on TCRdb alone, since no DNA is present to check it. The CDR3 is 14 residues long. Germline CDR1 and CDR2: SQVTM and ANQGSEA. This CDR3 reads CSVRLAGASDTQYF.

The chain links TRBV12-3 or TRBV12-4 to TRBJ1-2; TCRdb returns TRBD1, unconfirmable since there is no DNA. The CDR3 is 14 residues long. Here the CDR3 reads CASSPAGGHYGYTF.

This chain's CDR3 is CASSLWSSGYTDTQYF. The rearrangement joins TRBV28 to TRBJ2-3; without DNA, the TCRdb call of TRBD2 cannot be checked. The CDR3 consists of 16 residues. The V gene's germline CDR1 is MDHEN and CDR2 SYDVKM.

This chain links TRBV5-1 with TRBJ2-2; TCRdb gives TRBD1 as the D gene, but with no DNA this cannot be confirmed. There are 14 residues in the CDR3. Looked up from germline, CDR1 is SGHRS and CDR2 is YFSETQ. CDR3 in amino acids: CASSSGQGRRELFF.

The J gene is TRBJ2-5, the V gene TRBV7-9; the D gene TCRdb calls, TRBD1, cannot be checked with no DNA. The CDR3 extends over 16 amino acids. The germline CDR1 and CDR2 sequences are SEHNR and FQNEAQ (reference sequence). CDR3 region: CASSGGPLGSAETQYF.

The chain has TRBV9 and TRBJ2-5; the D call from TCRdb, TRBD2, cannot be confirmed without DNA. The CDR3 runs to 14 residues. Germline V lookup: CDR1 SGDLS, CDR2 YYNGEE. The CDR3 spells CASSGHPPQETQYF.

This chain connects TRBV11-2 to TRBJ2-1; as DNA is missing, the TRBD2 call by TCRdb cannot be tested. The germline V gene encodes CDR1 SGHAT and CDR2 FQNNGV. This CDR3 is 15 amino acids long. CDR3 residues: CASSSTSGTYNEQFF. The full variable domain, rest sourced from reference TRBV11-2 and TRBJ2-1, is EAGVAQSPRYKIIEKRQSVAFWCNPISGHATLYWYQQILGQGPKLLIQFQNNGVVDDSQLPKDRFSAERLKGVDSTLKIQPAKLEDSAVYLCASSSTSGTYNEQFFGPGTRLTVL.

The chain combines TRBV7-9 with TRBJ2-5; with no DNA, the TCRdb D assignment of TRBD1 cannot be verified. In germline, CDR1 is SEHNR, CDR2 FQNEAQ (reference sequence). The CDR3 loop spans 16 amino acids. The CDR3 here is CASSLVWDRAKETQYF.

This CDR3 is CASSYGDKYNEQFF. V is TRBV12-3 or TRBV12-4 and J is TRBJ2-1. This CDR3 region has 14 residues.

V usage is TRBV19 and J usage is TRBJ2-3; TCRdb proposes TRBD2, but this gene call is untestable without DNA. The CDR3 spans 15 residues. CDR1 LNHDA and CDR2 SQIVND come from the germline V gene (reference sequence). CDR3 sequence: CASSQLAGGTDTQYF.

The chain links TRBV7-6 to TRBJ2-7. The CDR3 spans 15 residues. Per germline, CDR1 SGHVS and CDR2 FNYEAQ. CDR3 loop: CASSFGSGSSYEQYF.

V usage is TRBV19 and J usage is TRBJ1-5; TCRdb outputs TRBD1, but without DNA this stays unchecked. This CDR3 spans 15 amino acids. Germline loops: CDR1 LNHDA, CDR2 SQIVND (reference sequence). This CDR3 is CATHATGTATTPQHF.

CDR3 in amino acids: CATQERGRSYNEQFF. This chain joins TRBV28 and TRBJ2-1; TCRdb proposes TRBD1, but this gene call is untestable without DNA. CDR3 size: 15 residues. CDR1 and CDR2 (germline): MDHEN, SYDVKM.

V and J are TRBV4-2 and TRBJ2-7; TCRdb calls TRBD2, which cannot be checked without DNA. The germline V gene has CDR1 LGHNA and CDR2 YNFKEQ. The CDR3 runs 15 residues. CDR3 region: CASSQEPGLASEQYF.

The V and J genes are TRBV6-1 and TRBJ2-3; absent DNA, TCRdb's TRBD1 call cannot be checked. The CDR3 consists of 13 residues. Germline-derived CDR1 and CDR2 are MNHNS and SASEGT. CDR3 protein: CARSRGRTDTQYF.

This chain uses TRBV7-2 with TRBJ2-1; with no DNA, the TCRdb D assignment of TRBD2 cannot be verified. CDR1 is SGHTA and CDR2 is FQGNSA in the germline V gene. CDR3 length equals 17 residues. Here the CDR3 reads CASSPPSGSPPDNEQFF.

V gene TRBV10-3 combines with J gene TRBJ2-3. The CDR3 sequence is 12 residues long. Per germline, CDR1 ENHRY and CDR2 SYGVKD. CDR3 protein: CAISESGDTQYF.